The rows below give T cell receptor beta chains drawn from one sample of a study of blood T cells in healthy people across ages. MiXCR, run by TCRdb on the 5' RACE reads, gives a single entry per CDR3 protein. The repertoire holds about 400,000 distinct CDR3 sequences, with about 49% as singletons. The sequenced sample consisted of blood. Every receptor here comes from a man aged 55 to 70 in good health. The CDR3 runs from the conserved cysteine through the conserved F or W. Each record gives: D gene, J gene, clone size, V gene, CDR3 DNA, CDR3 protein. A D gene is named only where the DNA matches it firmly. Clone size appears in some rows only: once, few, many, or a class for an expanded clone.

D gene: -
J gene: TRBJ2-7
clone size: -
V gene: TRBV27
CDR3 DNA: TGTGCCAGCTGGCAACCGAGCTCCTACGAGCAGTACTTC
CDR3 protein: CASWQPSSYEQYF

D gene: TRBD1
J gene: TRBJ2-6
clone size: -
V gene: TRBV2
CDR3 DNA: TGTGCCAGCCGAGACAGGGAAGTTGGGGCCAACGTCCTGACTTTC
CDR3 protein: CASRDREVGANVLTF

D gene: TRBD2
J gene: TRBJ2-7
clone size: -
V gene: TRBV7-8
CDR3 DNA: TGTGCCAGCAGCTTAGGGACTAGCGGAAGCAATGAGCAGTACTTC
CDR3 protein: CASSLGTSGSNEQYF

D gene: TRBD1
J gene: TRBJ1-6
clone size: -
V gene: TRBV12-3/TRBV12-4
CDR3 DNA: TGTGCCAGCAGCCACGGACAGGGAAATTCACCCCTCCACTTT
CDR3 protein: CASSHGQGNSPLHF

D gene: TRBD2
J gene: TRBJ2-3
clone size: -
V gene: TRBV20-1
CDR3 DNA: TGCAGTGCTAACCTAGCGGGAGGAGTAGATACGCAGTATTTT
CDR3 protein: CSANLAGGVDTQYF

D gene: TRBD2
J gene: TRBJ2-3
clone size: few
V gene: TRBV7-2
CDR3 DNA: TGTGCCAGCAGCTCCCGTTTTAGCGGGGTTCGCACAGATACGCAGTATTTT
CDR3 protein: CASSSRFSGVRTDTQYF

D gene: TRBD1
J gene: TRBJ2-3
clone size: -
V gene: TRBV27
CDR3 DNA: TGTGCCAGCAGTTCGGGACAGGGGGTCCGCACAGATACGCAGTATTTT
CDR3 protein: CASSSGQGVRTDTQYF

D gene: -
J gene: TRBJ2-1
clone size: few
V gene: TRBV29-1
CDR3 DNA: TGCAGCGCCGCCCCGGGGAGTGAGTACAATGAGCAGTTCTTC
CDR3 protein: CSAAPGSEYNEQFF

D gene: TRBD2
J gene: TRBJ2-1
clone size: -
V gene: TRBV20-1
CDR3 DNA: TGCAGTGCTAGGGGAGAGCGGGAGGGTTTCTCCTACAATGAGCAGTTCTTC
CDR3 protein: CSARGEREGFSYNEQFF

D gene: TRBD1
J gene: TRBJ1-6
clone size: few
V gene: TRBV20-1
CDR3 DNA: TGCAGTGCTAAGGGACAGGGAGGCTTTGGTAATTCACCCCTCCACTTT
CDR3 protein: CSAKGQGGFGNSPLHF

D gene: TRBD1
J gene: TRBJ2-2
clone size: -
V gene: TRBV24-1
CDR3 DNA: TGTGCCACCCAGGGGGACACCGGGGAGCTGTTTTTT
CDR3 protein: CATQGDTGELFF

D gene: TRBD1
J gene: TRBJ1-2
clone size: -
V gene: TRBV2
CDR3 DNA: TGTGCCAGCAGTGCCGACAGGGACGCTAACTATGGCTACACCTTC
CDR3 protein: CASSADRDANYGYTF

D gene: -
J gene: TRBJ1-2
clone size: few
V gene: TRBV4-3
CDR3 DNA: TGCGCCAGCAGCCAAGAGGCAGGGGTTTATGGCTACACCTTC
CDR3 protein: CASSQEAGVYGYTF

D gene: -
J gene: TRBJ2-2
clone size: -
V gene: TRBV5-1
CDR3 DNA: TGCGCCAGCAGCCTCGACGGGAACACCGGGGAGCTGTTTTTT
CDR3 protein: CASSLDGNTGELFF

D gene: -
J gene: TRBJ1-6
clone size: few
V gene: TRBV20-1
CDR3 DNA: TGCAGTGCTAGGGTTTTACAGGTCACAGGAGATAATTCACCCCTCCACTTT
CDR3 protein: CSARVLQVTGDNSPLHF

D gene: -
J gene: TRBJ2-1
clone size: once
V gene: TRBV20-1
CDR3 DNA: TGCAGTGCTAGCGGAAACCAACTGCGGGAGCAGTTCTTC
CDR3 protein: CSASGNQLREQFF

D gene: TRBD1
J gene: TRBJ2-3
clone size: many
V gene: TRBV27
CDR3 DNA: TGTGCCAGCAGACCGGGACAGGGGGGGTTCGATACGCAGTATTTT
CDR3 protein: CASRPGQGGFDTQYF

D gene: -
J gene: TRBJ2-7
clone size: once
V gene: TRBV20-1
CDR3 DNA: TGCAGTGCTACTCGGGGGAGCCGGTCCTACGAGCAGTACTTC
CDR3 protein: CSATRGSRSYEQYF

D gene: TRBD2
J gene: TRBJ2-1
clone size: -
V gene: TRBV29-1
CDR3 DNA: TGCAGCGTTGTCCCCGGGGGACTAGCGGGAGTTCAGTTCTTC
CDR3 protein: CSVVPGGLAGVQFF

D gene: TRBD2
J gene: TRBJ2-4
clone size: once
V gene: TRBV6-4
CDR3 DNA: TGTGCCAGCAGTAGTCCGGGACTATACTCACTTCAGTACTTC
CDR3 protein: CASSSPGLYSLQYF

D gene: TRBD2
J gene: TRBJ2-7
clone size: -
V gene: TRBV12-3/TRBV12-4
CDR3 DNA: TGTGCCAGCAGTTTGGCGGGAGGGTCTTTGGATGAGCAGTACTTC
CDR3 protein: CASSLAGGSLDEQYF

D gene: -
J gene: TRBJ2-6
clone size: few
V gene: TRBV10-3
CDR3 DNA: TGTGCCATCAGTGAGTCCGGTAGCGGGGCCAACGTCCTGACTTTC
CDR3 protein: CAISESGSGANVLTF

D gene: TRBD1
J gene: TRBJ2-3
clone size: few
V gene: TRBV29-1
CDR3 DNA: TGCAGCGTTGAAGATTGGACAGGGAACACAGATACGCAGTATTTT
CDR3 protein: CSVEDWTGNTDTQYF

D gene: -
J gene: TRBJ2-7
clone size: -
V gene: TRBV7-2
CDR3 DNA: TGTGCCAGCAGCTTAGTTTTCGGACAGTACAATGAGCAGTACTTC
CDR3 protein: CASSLVFGQYNEQYF

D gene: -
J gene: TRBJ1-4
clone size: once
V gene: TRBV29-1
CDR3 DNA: TGCAGCGTTGGGAATCGGGGGGCTAATGAAAAACTGTTTTTT
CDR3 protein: CSVGNRGANEKLFF

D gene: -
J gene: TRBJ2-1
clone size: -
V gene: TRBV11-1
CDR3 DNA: TGTGCCAGCGGGGGAACCTCCTACAATGAGCAGTTCTTC
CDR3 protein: CASGGTSYNEQFF